This T cell receptor (beta chain) was sequenced in a study of blood T cell repertoires in COVID-19. The overall study: There were acute and convalescent COVID-19 samples, and they came from the United States, Italy and Spain.

Study processing details: Reference gene primer amplification in the assay estimated nucleated cell counts. Here immunoSEQ multiplex PCR was the method, and the copy in TCRdb shows in-frame clones only, minus some. V and J calls and clone size come straight from that table; D and trimming were deduced from the DNA. The sample carries over 100,000 clones, roughly four fifths recorded once. Germline-derived CDR1 and CDR2 are MNHEY and SMNVEV (reference sequence). This CDR3 spans 15 amino acids. V shed 6 bases and J shed 0 bases, with 12 bases lying between them. This sequence was found in a woman in her sixties or seventies with acute or convalescent COVID-19. This chain joins TRBV27 and TRBJ1-5; D unclear. The sequenced sample was peripheral blood. Written as DNA, the CDR3 is TGTGCCAGCAGGGGAGGGATTTATAGCAATCAGCCCCAGCATTTT. Amino acid sequence: CASRGGIYSNQPQHF.